This T cell receptor (beta chain) was documented in a study of cytomegalovirus exposure and HLA in healthy donors. Study at large: From donors who were HLA-typed, an early data release held around 85 million unique TCRs.

The PCR ran on 60 Vbeta and 13 Jbeta primers. Assay: immunoSEQ multiplex PCR; the TCRdb copy retains only in-frame clones and omits some. The table has fewer than 200,000 clones, 65% to 90% seen once. V was shortened by 4 bases and J by 8 bases, with 17 bases between the two germline ends. The CDR3 covers 15 residues. CDR1 and CDR2 from the germline V gene are LNHDA and SQIVND (reference sequence). Comments on this clone: Its specificity is not known.

Study results and caveats: Highly shared variants forming one cluster were likely a sequencing artifact. Reportedly, a later analysis found an Asian-associated ancestry cluster had fewer N-insertions than the roughly 670-donor mean. Researchers counted 164 TCR beta chains as cytomegalovirus-associated.

The sequenced sample consisted of PBMCs. The receptor's source is a human donor in good health. The J gene is TRBJ1-4, the V gene TRBV19; possible D gene TRBD1, 5 bases. CDR3 amino acids: CASSSAGRRGEKLFF. CDR3 nucleotides: TGTGCCAGTAGTAGTGCGGGACGGCGAGGGGAAAAACTGTTTTTT.